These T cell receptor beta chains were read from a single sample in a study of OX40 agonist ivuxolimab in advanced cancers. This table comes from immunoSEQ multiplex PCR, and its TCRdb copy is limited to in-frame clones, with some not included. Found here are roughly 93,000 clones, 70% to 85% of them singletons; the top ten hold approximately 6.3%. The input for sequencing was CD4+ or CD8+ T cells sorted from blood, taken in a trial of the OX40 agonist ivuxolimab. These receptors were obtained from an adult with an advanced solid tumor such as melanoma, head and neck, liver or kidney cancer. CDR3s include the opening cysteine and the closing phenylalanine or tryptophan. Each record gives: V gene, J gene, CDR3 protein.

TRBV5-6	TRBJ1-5	CASSLQGRNQPQHF
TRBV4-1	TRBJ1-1	CASSQEENAATEAFF
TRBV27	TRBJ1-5	CASSPSFPTGYRNQPQHF
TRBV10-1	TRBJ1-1	CASRDRAETEAFF
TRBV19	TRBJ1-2	CASGTDRNPNYGYTF
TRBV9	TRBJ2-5	CASSATGTSETQYF
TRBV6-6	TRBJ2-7	CASSYPGQGTPYEQYF
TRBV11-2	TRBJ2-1	CASSLDPPHEQFF
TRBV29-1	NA	CSVEDPGTSSYEQYF
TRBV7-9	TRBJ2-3	CASSHWTGRGTDTQYF
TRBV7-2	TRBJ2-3	CASSSSSTDTQYF